This T cell receptor beta chain comes out of a study of shared clonotypes between healthy human individuals. Study background: A donor's plate count was three for CD4 naive and three for CD4 memory; CD8 naive had two and CD8 memory one.

The count of this clone is one. Repertoires were generated with immunoSEQ multiplex PCR, while TCRdb's copy carries only in-frame clones and drops some. The sample carries more than 900,000 clones, around 78% recorded once. The CDR3 length is 15 residues. V lost 2 bases to trimming and J lost 2 bases, with 10 bases between them. The V gene's germline CDR1 is SGHNT and CDR2 YENEEA. The gene calls are TRBV11-3 and TRBJ1-3, with unresolved D. This clonotype was sampled from a man younger than 35 in good health. Some clones in this sample may be carry-over from other donors' samples. Sequencing was done on a sample of memory CD4+ T cells from PBMCs. Subset of the sample: CD45RA-negative fraction. The CDR3 spells CASSLNSPPGNTIYF. CDR3 coding DNA: TGTGCCAGCAGCTTAAACTCACCCCCTGGAAACACCATATATTTT.